What follows describes a single T cell receptor beta chain. What it binds is unknown. This sample stems from a study of persistence of HIV-infected CD4 T cells. Findings and limits, study-wide: Degenerate expanded CDR3beta sequences were enriched among CMV- and Gag-responding cells.

This was the immunoSEQ version 4 assay in survey mode. Genomic DNA was diluted to about 9.4 ng/uL, up to 1 ug per sample. Clones were read by immunoSEQ multiplex PCR, and TCRdb kept only the in-frame ones, dropping some. The sample yields more than 30,000 clones, roughly 87% seen once. V lost 4 bases, J lost 6 bases, and 5 bases stayed unmatched. CDR3 size: 14 residues. Germline V gene sequence: CDR1 LGHNA, CDR2 YSLEER. Cells were stimulated nonspecifically with anti-CD3/anti-CD28 magnetic beads. CD4+ T cells upregulating both CD40 ligand and CD69 were sorted as responding cells. The TCR comes from an adult man with HIV who was CMV-seropositive. The sequencing here drew on CD4+ T cells sorted from PBMCs after roughly 19-hour stimulation, taken from a patient who received antiretroviral therapy. This chain uses TRBV4-3 with TRBJ2-1; 8 nucleotides agree with TRBD1. CDR3 amino acids: CASSLGTGTNEQFF. The CDR3 region has the DNA TGCGCCAGCAGCCTAGGGACAGGAACCAATGAGCAGTTCTTC.